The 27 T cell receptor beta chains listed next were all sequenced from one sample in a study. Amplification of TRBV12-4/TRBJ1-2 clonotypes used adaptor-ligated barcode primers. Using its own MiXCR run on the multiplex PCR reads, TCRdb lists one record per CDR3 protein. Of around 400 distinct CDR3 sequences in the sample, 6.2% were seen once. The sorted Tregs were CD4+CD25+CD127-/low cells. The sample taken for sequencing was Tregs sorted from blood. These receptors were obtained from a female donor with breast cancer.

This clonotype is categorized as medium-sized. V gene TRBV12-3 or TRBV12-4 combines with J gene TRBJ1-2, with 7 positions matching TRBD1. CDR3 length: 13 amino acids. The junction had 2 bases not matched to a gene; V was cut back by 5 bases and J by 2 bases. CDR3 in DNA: TGTGCCAGCAGTAGACAGGGAAACTATGGCTACACCTTC. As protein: CASSRQGNYGYTF.

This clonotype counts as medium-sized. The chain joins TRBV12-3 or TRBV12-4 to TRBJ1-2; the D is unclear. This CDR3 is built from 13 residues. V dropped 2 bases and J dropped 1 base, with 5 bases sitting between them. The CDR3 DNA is TGTGCCAGCAGTTTACAGGTTAACTATGGCTACACCTTC. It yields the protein CASSLQVNYGYTF.

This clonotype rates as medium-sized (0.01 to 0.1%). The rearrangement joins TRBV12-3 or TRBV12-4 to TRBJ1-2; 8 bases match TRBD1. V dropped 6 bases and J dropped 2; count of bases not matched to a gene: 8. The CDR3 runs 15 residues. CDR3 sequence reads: CASSDGQGFNYGYTF. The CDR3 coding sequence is TGTGCCAGCAGCGACGGACAGGGCTTCAACTATGGCTACACCTTC.

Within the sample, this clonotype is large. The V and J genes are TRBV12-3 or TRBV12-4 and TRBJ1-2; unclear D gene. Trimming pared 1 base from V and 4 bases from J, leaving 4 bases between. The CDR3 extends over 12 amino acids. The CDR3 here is CASSLVGYGYTF. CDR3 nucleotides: TGTGCCAGCAGTTTAGTGGGCTATGGCTACACCTTC.

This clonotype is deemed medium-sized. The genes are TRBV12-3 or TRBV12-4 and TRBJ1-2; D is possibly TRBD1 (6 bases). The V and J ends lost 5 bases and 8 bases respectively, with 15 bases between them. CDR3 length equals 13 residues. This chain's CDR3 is CASSEDSGIGYTF. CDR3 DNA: TGTGCCAGCAGTGAGGACAGCGGTATAGGCTACACCTTC.

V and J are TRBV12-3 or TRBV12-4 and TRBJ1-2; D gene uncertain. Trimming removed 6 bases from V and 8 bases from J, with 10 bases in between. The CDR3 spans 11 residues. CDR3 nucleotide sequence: TGTGCCAGCAGCTCAACGGGAGGCTACACCTTC. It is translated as CASSSTGGYTF.

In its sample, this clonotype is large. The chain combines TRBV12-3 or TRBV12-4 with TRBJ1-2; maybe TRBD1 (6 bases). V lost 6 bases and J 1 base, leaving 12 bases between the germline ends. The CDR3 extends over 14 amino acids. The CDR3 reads CASSKRTVNYGYTF. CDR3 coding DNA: TGTGCCAGCAGCAAACGGACAGTTAACTATGGCTACACCTTC.

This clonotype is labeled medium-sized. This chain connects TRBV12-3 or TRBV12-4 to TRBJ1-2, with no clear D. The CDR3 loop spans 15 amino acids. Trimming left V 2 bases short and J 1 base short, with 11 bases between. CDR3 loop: CASSLTPGVNYGYTF. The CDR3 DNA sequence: TGTGCCAGCAGTTTAACGCCGGGTGTTAACTATGGCTACACCTTC.

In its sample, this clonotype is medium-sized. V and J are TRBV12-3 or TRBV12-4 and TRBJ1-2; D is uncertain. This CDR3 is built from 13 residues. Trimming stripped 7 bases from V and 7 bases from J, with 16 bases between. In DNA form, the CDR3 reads TGTGCCAGCACTACCGTTGGTCAAGGTGGCTACACCTTC. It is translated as CASTTVGQGGYTF.

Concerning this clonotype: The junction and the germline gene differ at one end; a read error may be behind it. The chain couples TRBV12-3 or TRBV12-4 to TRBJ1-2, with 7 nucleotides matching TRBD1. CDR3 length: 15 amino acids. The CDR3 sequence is CASSLVTGVGYGYTF. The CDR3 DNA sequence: TGTGCTAGCAGTTTAGTAACAGGGGTAGGATATGGCTACACCTTC.

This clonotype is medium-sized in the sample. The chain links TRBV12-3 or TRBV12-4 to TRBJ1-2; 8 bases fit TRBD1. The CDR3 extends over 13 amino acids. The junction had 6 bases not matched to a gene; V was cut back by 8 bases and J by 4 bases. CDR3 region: CASFRTGTYGYTF. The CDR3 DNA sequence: TGTGCCAGCTTCCGGACAGGGACCTATGGCTACACCTTC.

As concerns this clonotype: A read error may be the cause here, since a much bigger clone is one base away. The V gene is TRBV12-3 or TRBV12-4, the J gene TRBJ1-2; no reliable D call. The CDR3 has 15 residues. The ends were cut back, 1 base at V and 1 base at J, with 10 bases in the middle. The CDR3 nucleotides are TGTGCCAGCAGTTTAGTTGGAGTTAGTAACTATGGCTACACCTTC. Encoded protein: CASSLVGVSNYGYTF.

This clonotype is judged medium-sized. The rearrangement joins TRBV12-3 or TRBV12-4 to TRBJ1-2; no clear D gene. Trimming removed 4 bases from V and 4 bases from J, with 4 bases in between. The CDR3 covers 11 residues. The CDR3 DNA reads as TGTGCCAGCAGTTCTGGCTATGGCTACACCTTC. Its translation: CASSSGYGYTF.

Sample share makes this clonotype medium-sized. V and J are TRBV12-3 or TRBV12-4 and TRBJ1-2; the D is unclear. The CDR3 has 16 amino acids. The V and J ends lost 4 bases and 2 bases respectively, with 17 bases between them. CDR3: CASSSKTLPANYGYTF. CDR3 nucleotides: TGTGCCAGCAGTTCAAAGACCCTCCCGGCAAACTATGGCTACACCTTC.

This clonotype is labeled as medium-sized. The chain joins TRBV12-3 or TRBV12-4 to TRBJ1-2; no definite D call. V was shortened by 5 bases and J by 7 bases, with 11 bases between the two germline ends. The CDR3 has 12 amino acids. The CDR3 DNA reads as TGTGCCAGCAGTGTCAAGGGAGTTGGCTACACCTTC. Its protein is CASSVKGVGYTF.

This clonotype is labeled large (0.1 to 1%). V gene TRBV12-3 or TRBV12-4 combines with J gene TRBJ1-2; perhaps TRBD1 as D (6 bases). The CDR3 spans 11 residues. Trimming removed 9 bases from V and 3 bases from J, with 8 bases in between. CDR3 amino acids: CASTGYYGYTF. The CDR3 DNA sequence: TGTGCCAGTACAGGGTACTATGGCTACACCTTC.

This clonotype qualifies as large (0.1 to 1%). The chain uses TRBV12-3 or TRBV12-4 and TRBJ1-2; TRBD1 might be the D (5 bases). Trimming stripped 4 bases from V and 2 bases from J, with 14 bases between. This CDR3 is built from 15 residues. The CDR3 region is CASSSQGTANYGYTF. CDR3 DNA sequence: TGTGCCAGCAGTTCCCAAGGGACGGCGAACTATGGCTACACCTTC.

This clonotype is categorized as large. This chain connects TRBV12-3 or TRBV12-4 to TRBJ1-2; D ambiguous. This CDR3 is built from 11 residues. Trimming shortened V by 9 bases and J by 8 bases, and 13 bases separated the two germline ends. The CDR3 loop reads CARVRARGYTF. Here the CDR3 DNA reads TGTGCCAGGGTCCGGGCGAGGGGCTACACCTTC.

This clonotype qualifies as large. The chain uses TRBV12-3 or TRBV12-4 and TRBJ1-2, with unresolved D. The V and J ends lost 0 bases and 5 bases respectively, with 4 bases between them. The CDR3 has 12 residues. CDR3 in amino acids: CASSLAGYGYTF. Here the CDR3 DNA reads TGTGCCAGCAGTTTAGCTGGGTATGGCTACACCTTC.

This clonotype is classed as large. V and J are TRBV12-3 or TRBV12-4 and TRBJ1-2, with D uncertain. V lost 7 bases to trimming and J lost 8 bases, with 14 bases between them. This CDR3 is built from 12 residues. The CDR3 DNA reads TGTGCCAGCACCTCCAGAGGGAACGGCTACACCTTC. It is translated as CASTSRGNGYTF.

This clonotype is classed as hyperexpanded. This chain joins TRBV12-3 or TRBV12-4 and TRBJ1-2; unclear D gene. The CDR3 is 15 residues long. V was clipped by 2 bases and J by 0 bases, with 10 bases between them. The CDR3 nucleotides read TGTGCCAGCAGTTTATTTATCGCATCTAACTATGGCTACACCTTC. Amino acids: CASSLFIASNYGYTF.

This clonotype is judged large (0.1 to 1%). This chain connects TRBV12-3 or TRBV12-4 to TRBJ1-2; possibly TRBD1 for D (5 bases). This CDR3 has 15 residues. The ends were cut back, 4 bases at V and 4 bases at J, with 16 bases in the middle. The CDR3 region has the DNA TGTGCCAGCAGTTGGGCAGGGTACCAAGTCTATGGCTACACCTTC. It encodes CASSWAGYQVYGYTF.

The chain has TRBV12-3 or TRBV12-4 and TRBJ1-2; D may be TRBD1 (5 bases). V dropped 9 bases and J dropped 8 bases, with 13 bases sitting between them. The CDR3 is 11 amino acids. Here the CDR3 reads CASSQGEGYTF. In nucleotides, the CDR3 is TGTGCCAGTAGTCAAGGGGAGGGCTACACCTTC.

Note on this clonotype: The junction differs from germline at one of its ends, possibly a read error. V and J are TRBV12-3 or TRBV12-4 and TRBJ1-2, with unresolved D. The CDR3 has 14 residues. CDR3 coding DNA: TGCGCCAGCAGTATTAACATGGGCGGCTATGGCTACACCTTC. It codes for CASSINMGGYGYTF.

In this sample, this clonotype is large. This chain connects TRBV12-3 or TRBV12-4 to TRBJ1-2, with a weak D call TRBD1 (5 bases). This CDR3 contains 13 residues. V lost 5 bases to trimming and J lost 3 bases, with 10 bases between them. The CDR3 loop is CASSPTEDYGYTF. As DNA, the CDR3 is TGTGCCAGCAGTCCGACAGAGGACTATGGCTACACCTTC.

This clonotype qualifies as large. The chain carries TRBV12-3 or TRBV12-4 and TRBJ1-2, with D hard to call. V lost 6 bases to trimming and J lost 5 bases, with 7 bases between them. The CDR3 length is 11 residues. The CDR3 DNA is TGTGCCAGCAGACGAGAGTATGGCTACACCTTC. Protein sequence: CASRREYGYTF.

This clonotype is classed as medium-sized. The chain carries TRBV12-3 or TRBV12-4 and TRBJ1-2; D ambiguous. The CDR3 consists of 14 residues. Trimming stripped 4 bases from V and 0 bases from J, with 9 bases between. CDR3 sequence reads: CASSSGRSNYGYTF. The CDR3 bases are TGTGCCAGCAGTTCCGGACGTTCTAACTATGGCTACACCTTC.